Given below is one T cell receptor (beta chain) in context. Its antigen remains unidentified. Repertoires were generated with immunoSEQ multiplex PCR, while TCRdb's copy carries only in-frame clones and drops some. The data contain 20,000 to 25,000 clones, about three quarters of them seen just once; the ten biggest clones take up about 18%. The data are from a study of PD-1 blockade in classical Hodgkin lymphoma. Study-wide results and limits: In CD4+ cells, TCR diversity went up significantly by C4D1, but in CD8+ cells it did not.

The CDR3 has 14 amino acids. From germline, CDR1 is SGHNT and CDR2 YYREEE (reference sequence). Losses at the gene ends were 1 base for V and 6 bases for J; bases not matched to a gene: 4. Brentuximab vedotin exposure varied, and every patient relapsed after autologous stem cell transplantation. The V and J genes are TRBV5-4 and TRBJ2-1; 7 bases line up with TRBD2. The material sequenced was peripheral blood mononuclear cells (PBMCs), taken before the second cycle of nivolumab. The clonotype was recovered from a human donor with classical Hodgkin lymphoma. The CDR3 spells CASSLPGGSNEQFF. As DNA, the CDR3 is TGTGCCAGCAGCTTGCCGGGGGGTTCCAATGAGCAGTTCTTC.